Each of the 21 T cell receptor beta chains below was sequenced from the same sample in a study of T cells in localized non-small cell lung cancer. Some clones are missing from TCRdb's copy, which holds only in-frame ones; the method was immunoSEQ multiplex PCR. The sample includes about 16,000 clones, approximately 81% seen only once; the top ten take around 23%. The sequences come from peripheral blood, collected before any cancer treatment. These receptors were taken from a male donor aged 60 or older with stage I lung adenocarcinoma.

The V call is TRBV7-9, the J call TRBJ2-1; unclear D gene. Germline CDR1 is SEHNR and CDR2 is FQNEAQ (reference sequence). The V gene lost 9 bases and the J gene lost 0 bases, with 12 bases spanning the gap. This CDR3 has 14 amino acids. As DNA, the CDR3 is TGTGCCAGAGAGGCGGAGAGCTCCTACAATGAGCAGTTCTTC. As protein: CAREAESSYNEQFF.

The chain has TRBV6-5 and TRBJ1-1; no clear D gene. V lost 6 bases and J 3 bases, leaving 2 bases between the germline ends. The germline CDR1 and CDR2 sequences are MNHEY and SVGAGI. This CDR3 is built from 10 residues. The CDR3 loop is CASRYTEAFF. The DNA for the CDR3 is TGTGCCAGCAGATACACTGAAGCTTTCTTT.

This clone was seen once. V gene TRBV28 combines with J gene TRBJ1-5, with unresolved D. The CDR3 runs to 15 residues. Per the germline V gene, CDR1 is MDHEN and CDR2 is SYDVKM. Trimming pared 2 bases from V and 7 bases from J, leaving 15 bases between. CDR3 loop: CASSLGDVGWQPQHF. As DNA, the CDR3 is TGTGCCAGCAGTTTAGGTGACGTAGGGTGGCAGCCCCAGCATTTT.

The CDR3 DNA follows: TGTGCCAGCAGCCCGAGACAGGGGGCAAATAATTCACCCCTCCACTTT. Protein: CASSPRQGANNSPLHF. V usage is TRBV4-2 and J usage is TRBJ1-6; 10 positions match TRBD1. V was pared by 4 bases and J by 5 bases, with 5 bases of the junction left unmatched. The CDR3 has 16 amino acids. Germline assignment: CDR1 LGHNA and CDR2 YNFKEQ.

The V and J genes are TRBV15 and TRBJ1-2; D is undetermined. The CDR3 contains 13 residues. V was shortened by 1 base and J by 4 bases, with 7 bases between the two germline ends. The germline V gene encodes CDR1 LNHNV and CDR2 YYDKDF (reference sequence). The CDR3 coding sequence is TGTGCCACCAGCAGAGGGGGAGGCTATGGCTACACCTTC. Translation gives CATSRGGGYGYTF.

This chain links TRBV30 with TRBJ1-3; no definite D call. The CDR3 consists of 14 residues. Germline V gene lookup returns CDR1 GTSNPN and CDR2 SVGIG (reference sequence). V was cut by 4 bases and J by 0 bases, with 10 bases left in between. CDR3 residues: CAWNEGLSGNTIYF. CDR3 DNA sequence: TGTGCCTGGAACGAGGGCCTCTCTGGAAACACCATATATTTT.

The genes are TRBV7-2 and TRBJ2-1; D perhaps matches TRBD1 (5 bases). This CDR3 is 13 amino acids long. Per the germline V gene, CDR1 is SGHTA and CDR2 is FQGNSA. V lost 5 bases, J lost 10 bases, and 15 bases lay in between. CDR3 DNA sequence: TGTGCCAGCAGCCCGGCCCCCCCAGGGGAGCAGTTCTTC. This translates into CASSPAPPGEQFF.

To note about this clone: The identical CDR3 is also encoded by other nucleotide sequences in the sample. V usage is TRBV28 and J usage is TRBJ2-7; tentative D call: TRBD2 (5 bases). CDR1 MDHEN and CDR2 SYDVKM come from the germline V gene. The germline V and J ends were trimmed by 7 bases and 5 bases, with 18 bases remaining between them. This CDR3 has 14 amino acids. The chain's CDR3 is CASTRVREGDEQYF. CDR3 DNA sequence: TGTGCCAGCACACGGGTAAGAGAGGGAGACGAGCAGTACTTC. The whole variable domain, remainder taken from reference TRBV28 and TRBJ2-7, is DVKVTQSSRYLVKRTGEKVFLECVQDMDHENMFWYRQDPGLGLRLIYFSYDVKMKEKGDIPEGYSVSREKKERFSLILESASTNQTSMYLCASTRVREGDEQYFGPGTRLTVT.

The chain has TRBV4-3 and TRBJ2-2, with D tentatively TRBD1 (5 bases). V was shortened by 0 bases and J by 8 bases, with 13 bases between the two germline ends. CDR1 is LGHNA and CDR2 is YSLEER in the germline V gene. CDR3 length: 15 residues. The CDR3 DNA follows: TGCGCCAGCAGCCAAGATTCCACAGGCCAAGGGGAGCTGTTTTTT. Protein product: CASSQDSTGQGELFF.

The chain links TRBV7-2 to TRBJ2-3; no firm D call. The CDR3 loop spans 15 amino acids. The germline V gene encodes CDR1 SGHTA and CDR2 FQGNSA. The V and J ends lost 5 bases and 2 bases respectively, with 14 bases between them. CDR3 sequence reads: CASSIGLSPTDTQYF. CDR3 bases: TGTGCCAGCAGCATAGGGTTGAGTCCCACAGATACGCAGTATTTT.

J is TRBJ1-5 and V is TRBV5-1; 8 nucleotides match TRBD1. Trimming at V came to 0 bases and at J to 1 base, leaving 0 bases not matched to a gene. From germline, CDR1 is SGHRS and CDR2 YFSETQ. The CDR3 spans 15 residues. Here the CDR3 DNA reads TGCGCCAGCAGCTTGGGACAGGGGAGCAATCAGCCCCAGCATTTT. This codes for CASSLGQGSNQPQHF.

J is TRBJ2-2 and V is TRBV19; the D gene is possibly TRBD2 (5 bases). Per the germline V gene, CDR1 is LNHDA and CDR2 is SQIVND (reference sequence). The CDR3 is made up of 13 amino acids. Trimming shortened V by 3 bases and J by 7 bases, and 9 bases separated the two germline ends. The CDR3 sequence is CASSIGMVGELFF. The CDR3 nucleotides read TGTGCCAGTAGTATCGGGATGGTCGGGGAGCTGTTTTTT.

The chain links TRBV7-9 to TRBJ2-5; 9 bases are a match to TRBD1. CDR1 and CDR2 from the germline V gene are SEHNR and FQNEAQ (reference sequence). The CDR3 runs 16 residues. The trim removed 4 bases at V and 5 bases at J, leaving 11 bases unmatched. The CDR3 DNA sequence: TGTGCCAGCAGCTCCGGGACAGGGACACCGGGGGAGACCCAGTACTTC. Amino acids: CASSSGTGTPGETQYF.

The chain has TRBV7-2 and TRBJ1-5, with no clear D. Trimming cost V 0 bases and J 11 bases, with 17 bases left between them. Germline values: CDR1 SGHTA, CDR2 FQGNSA. The CDR3 runs 15 residues. The CDR3 spells CASSLAWDRKSAQHF. DNA for the CDR3: TGTGCCAGCAGCTTAGCCTGGGATCGGAAATCAGCCCAGCATTTT.

V and J are TRBV6-5 and TRBJ1-1; 8 bases align to TRBD1. The germline V gene has CDR1 MNHEY and CDR2 SVGAGI. There are 11 residues in the CDR3. J was trimmed by 8 bases and V by 6 bases; bases with no gene match: 2. The CDR3 DNA follows: TGTGCCAGCAGAGGACAGGGCGAAGCTTTCTTT. It yields the protein CASRGQGEAFF.

The chain combines TRBV28 with TRBJ1-2, with TRBD1 identical over 7 bases. The germline gives CDR1 MDHEN, CDR2 SYDVKM. This CDR3 contains 14 residues. After removal of 7 bases from V and 0 bases from J, the junction contained 5 bases not matched to a gene. The CDR3 loop is CASKGGGANYGYTF. The DNA for the CDR3 is TGTGCCAGCAAGGGAGGGGGCGCTAACTATGGCTACACCTTC.

V is TRBV29-1 and J is TRBJ2-6; D is uncertain. Germline V CDR1 and CDR2: SQVTM, ANQGSEA. The length of the CDR3 is 12 residues. Trimming took 6 bases from V and 0 from J, leaving 3 bases between them. CDR3 nucleotide sequence: TGCAGCGTAAGCTCTGGGGCCAACGTCCTGACTTTC. Its translation is CSVSSGANVLTF.

The genes are TRBV2 and TRBJ1-5; possibly TRBD1 for D (5 bases). CDR1 SNHLY and CDR2 FYNNEI come from the germline V gene. The CDR3 has 14 residues. Trimming took off 7 bases at V and 3 bases at J, with 13 bases between the two ends. CDR3 coding DNA: TGTGCCAGCAACCAGCAGGGAAACAATCAGCCCCAGCATTTT. It specifies CASNQQGNNQPQHF.

V gene TRBV13 combines with J gene TRBJ1-1; 7 nucleotides match TRBD1. The CDR3 is made up of 14 amino acids. Germline V gene data show CDR1 as PRHDT and CDR2 as FYEKMQ (reference sequence). Trimming took 5 bases from V and 5 from J; bases not matched to a gene: 8. CDR3 loop: CASSPGTDGTEAFF. The CDR3 bases are TGTGCCAGCAGCCCAGGGACAGACGGGACTGAAGCTTTCTTT.

This chain links TRBV6-6 with TRBJ2-7, with unresolved D. The ends were cut back, 0 bases at V and 2 bases at J, with 8 bases in the middle. The CDR3 extends over 14 amino acids. Germline CDR1 MNHNY, CDR2 SVGAGI (reference sequence). The DNA for the CDR3 is TGTGCCAGCAGTTACTCGGCAGACACCTACGAGCAGTACTTC. Translation: CASSYSADTYEQYF.

This chain joins TRBV10-1 and TRBJ2-6, with a tentative D call TRBD2 (5 bases). Between the trimmed V and J ends, which lost 5 bases and 5 bases, there was a span of 22 bases. The CDR3 has 18 residues. CDR1 is WNHNN, CDR2 SYGVQD, per germline (reference sequence). CDR3 sequence: CASSRSGIAQSRANVLTF. In DNA form, the CDR3 reads TGCGCCAGCAGTCGGTCCGGGATCGCACAAAGTCGGGCCAACGTCCTGACTTTC.